The following is a TCR beta chain sequence with its context. Antigen specificity is unknown. These data are taken from a study of cytomegalovirus exposure and HLA in healthy donors. Whole-study results and caveats: Previous analysis showed most TCR beta V segments were productive about 87% or about 30% of the time. The likely explanation for a cluster of highly shared sequence variants was sequencing artifact.

V lost 4 bases to trimming and J lost 1 base, with 12 bases between them. CDR1 and CDR2 (germline): LGHNA, YSLEER. The CDR3 consists of 15 residues. In the PCR, 60 Vbeta and 13 Jbeta primers were used. Repertoires were generated with immunoSEQ multiplex PCR, while TCRdb's copy carries only in-frame clones and drops some. The sample carries about 120,000 clones, more than 60% recorded once. The rearrangement links TRBV4-3 to TRBJ2-3; D uncertain. Material: PBMCs. The sequence came from a man in his forties in good health and CMV-seropositive. CDR3 sequence: CASSPHPLGTDTQYF. CDR3 DNA: TGCGCCAGCAGCCCACACCCCTTGGGCACAGATACGCAGTATTTT.